The rows below give T cell receptor beta chains drawn from one sample of a study of blood T cell repertoires in COVID-19. Assay used: immunoSEQ multiplex PCR; TCRdb lists only in-frame clones, some missing. In the table there are about 440,000 clones, less than 95% of which are singletons. The sample comprised PBMCs or T cells enriched from blood (not recorded which). These receptors all stem from a man between 18 and 29 years old who had recovered from COVID-19. Both conserved end residues are trimmed from each CDR3. The listing skips clone size in some rows; elsewhere it reads once, few, many or a size class.

clone size: once; V gene: TRBV2; CDR3 protein: ASGTGRGTEAF
clone size: .; V gene: TRBV29-1; CDR3 protein: SVAHRDSGLF
clone size: .; V gene: TRBV6-5; CDR3 protein: ASSYDVGLYGYT
clone size: .; V gene: TRBV4-1; CDR3 protein: ASSHPGVYEQY
clone size: .; V gene: TRBV7-2; CDR3 protein: ASSFFEGQAYEQY
clone size: .; V gene: TRBV6-4; CDR3 protein: ASSVARGYEQF
clone size: .; V gene: TRBV5-1; CDR3 protein: ASSPGPTGGNYNEQF
clone size: once; V gene: TRBV28; CDR3 protein: ASSPGVSYEQY
clone size: .; V gene: TRBV18; CDR3 protein: ASSPPLGLGRGEQY
clone size: .; V gene: TRBV27; CDR3 protein: ASSRGGDNYGYT
clone size: once; V gene: TRBV19; CDR3 protein: ASREELYGYT
clone size: .; V gene: TRBV19; CDR3 protein: ASSISGLAGFQY
clone size: .; V gene: TRBV25-1; CDR3 protein: ASSEASGNTIY
clone size: .; V gene: TRBV19; CDR3 protein: ASNPLAGTSTDTQY
clone size: .; V gene: TRBV27; CDR3 protein: ASSLAGSYEQY
clone size: .; V gene: TRBV5-1; CDR3 protein: ASSPGLAGGKETQY
clone size: .; V gene: TRBV19; CDR3 protein: ASSTTGTSGKAKNIQY
clone size: .; V gene: TRBV7-9; CDR3 protein: ASSPSIYVDGYT
clone size: .; V gene: TRBV28; CDR3 protein: ASSAEFPPGAF
clone size: .; V gene: TRBV5-4; CDR3 protein: ASSFGLAGGYEQY
clone size: .; V gene: TRBV27; CDR3 protein: ASSSTVNTEAF
clone size: .; V gene: TRBV9; CDR3 protein: ASSVGNRQGKSGYT
clone size: .; V gene: TRBV5-5; CDR3 protein: ASSFAAGSTDTQY
clone size: once; V gene: TRBV7-3; CDR3 protein: ASSLGGPQSGELF
clone size: .; V gene: TRBV13; CDR3 protein: ASSPGQDHYEQY
clone size: .; V gene: TRBV5-6; CDR3 protein: ASSRGGEVTPQH
clone size: .; V gene: TRBV20-1; CDR3 protein: SGTQGTEAF
clone size: .; V gene: TRBV30; CDR3 protein: AWSVVRGNSPLH
clone size: .; V gene: TRBV5-3; CDR3 protein: ARSVQGTNEKLF
clone size: .; V gene: TRBV5-6; CDR3 protein: ASSLPGGTVNEQY
clone size: .; V gene: TRBV25-1; CDR3 protein: ASSETRALHIYGYT
clone size: .; V gene: TRBV5-5; CDR3 protein: ASSSPGLEETQY
clone size: .; V gene: TRBV5-4; CDR3 protein: ASSTGGAGSMGGYT
clone size: few; V gene: TRBV6-6; CDR3 protein: ASSYGSGDTDTQY
clone size: few; V gene: TRBV5-8; CDR3 protein: ASSLGNRGETQY
clone size: .; V gene: TRBV7-2; CDR3 protein: ASSLRGGADTEAF
clone size: .; V gene: TRBV9; CDR3 protein: ASSVAGGLGYT
clone size: .; V gene: TRBV7-9; CDR3 protein: ASSLVGRSSYNEQF
clone size: .; V gene: TRBV15; CDR3 protein: ATSSLSYGYT
clone size: once; V gene: TRBV5-1; CDR3 protein: ASSLASGGNTIY
clone size: .; V gene: TRBV28; CDR3 protein: ASSSSGKGTDTQY
clone size: few; V gene: TRBV7-8; CDR3 protein: ASSRSGTKSSFQF
clone size: .; V gene: TRBV3-1/TRBV3-2; CDR3 protein: ASSLQGARGYT
clone size: .; V gene: TRBV5-1; CDR3 protein: ASSLADRETPLH
clone size: .; V gene: TRBV9; CDR3 protein: ASSVDNTQY
clone size: .; V gene: TRBV2; CDR3 protein: ASRPNRYSNQPQH